This T cell receptor (beta chain) was identified in a study of T cell clones after liver transplantation. Looking at the study overall: Liver transplant recipients had immunosuppression withdrawal attempted within 2 years. Draws occurred before transplant, before withdrawal, and after complete or failed withdrawal. As an antigen-independent comparator, third-party-reactive TCRbeta sequences came from pre-transplant mixed lymphocyte reactions.

Thawed unstimulated PBMCs were FACS-sorted by CD3, CD4 and CD8 into two populations. V lost 0 bases and J lost 2; bases outside the gene matches: 0. The CDR3 spans 15 residues. Germline CDR1 reads SGDLS; CDR2 reads YYNGEE. Sequencing used immunoSEQ multiplex PCR; TCRdb keeps in-frame clones, though not all of them. Of more than 65,000 clones in the sample, over 85% are singletons; the top ten hold less than 3%. The source is a human donor who received a liver transplant. The material was CD4+ T cells from blood, obtained before liver transplant. The V gene is TRBV9, the J gene TRBJ2-5; TRBD2 agrees at 11 bases. The chain's CDR3 is CASSVGTSGQETQYF. Written as DNA, the CDR3 is TGTGCCAGCAGCGTAGGGACTAGCGGGCAAGAGACCCAGTACTTC.